The clone carrying this T cell receptor (beta chain) has only a few counts. The V gene lost 6 bases and the J gene lost 4 bases, with 10 bases spanning the gap. Germline-derived CDR1 and CDR2 are DFQATT and SNEGSKA (reference sequence). The CDR3 sequence is 11 residues long. Using its own MiXCR run on the RT-PCR reads, TCRdb lists one record per CDR3 protein. This sample has around 700,000 distinct CDR3 sequences; 12% to 15% occur once, and the top ten carry 3.6%. Material: memory CD4+ T cells from blood. The genes are TRBV20-1 and TRBJ2-7, with D possibly TRBD2 on 5 matching bases. The source is a female donor in good health, serving as a healthy control. CDR3 DNA: TGCAGTGCCGGAAGGACTTACGAGCAGTACTTC. Translating it yields CSAGRTYEQYF.